This T cell receptor (beta chain) was sequenced for a study of radiotherapy plus CTLA-4 blockade in lung cancer. Study-wide context: Patients showed objective responses in under 20% of cases and disease control in just over 30%.

Focal radiation was given together with CTLA-4 blockade (ipilimumab) to patients with chemo-refractory metastatic non-small-cell lung cancer. There are 14 residues in the CDR3. CDR1 is MGHRA and CDR2 is YSYEKL in the germline V gene. Deletions cut 0 bases from V and 4 bases from J, with 9 bases between. A note on this clone: Its antigen remains unknown.

Points from the study as a whole: Early shifts in blood T cell clones, with interferon-beta, reportedly predicted response best.

Using immunoSEQ multiplex PCR, the repertoire was profiled, and TCRdb retains in-frame clones only, with some absent. Of 86,000 or so clones listed, roughly 79% are singletons. Material: peripheral blood, obtained from a patient treated with radiotherapy plus ipilimumab. This chain links TRBV4-1 with TRBJ1-2; tentatively, D is TRBD1 (5 bases). The clonotype was recovered from a human donor with non-small cell lung cancer who had a partial response to radiotherapy plus ipilimumab. Some clones in this sample may be carry-over from other donors' samples. This CDR3 reads CASSQDQGVYGYTF. The CDR3 coding sequence is TGCGCCAGCAGCCAAGATCAAGGGGTCTATGGCTACACCTTC.